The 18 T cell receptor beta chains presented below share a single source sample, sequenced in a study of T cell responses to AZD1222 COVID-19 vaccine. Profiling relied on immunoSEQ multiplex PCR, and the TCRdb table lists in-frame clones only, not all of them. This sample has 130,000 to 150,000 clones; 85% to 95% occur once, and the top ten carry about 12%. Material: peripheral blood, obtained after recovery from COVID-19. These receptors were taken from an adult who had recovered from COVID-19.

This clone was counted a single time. The CDR3 bases are TGTGCCAGCAGCCCCCTGTCGGGGGTTAATTCACCCCTCCACTTT. This translates into CASSPLSGVNSPLHF. This chain links TRBV4-2 with TRBJ1-6; tentatively, D is TRBD1 (5 bases). Germline CDR1 is LGHNA and CDR2 is YNFKEQ. V lost 4 bases and J 6 bases, leaving 13 bases between the germline ends. The CDR3 contains 15 residues.

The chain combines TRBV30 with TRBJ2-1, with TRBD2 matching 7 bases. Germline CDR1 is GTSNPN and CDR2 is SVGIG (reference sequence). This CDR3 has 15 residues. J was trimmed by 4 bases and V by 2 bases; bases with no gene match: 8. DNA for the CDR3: TGTGCCTGGAGTCCCCCGGGACTACCTTACAATGAGCAGTTCTTC. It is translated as CAWSPPGLPYNEQFF.

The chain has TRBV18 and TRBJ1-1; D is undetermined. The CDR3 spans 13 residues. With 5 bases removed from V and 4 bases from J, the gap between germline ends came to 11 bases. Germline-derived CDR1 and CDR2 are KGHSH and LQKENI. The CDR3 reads CASSTTRSTEAFF. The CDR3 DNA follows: TGTGCCAGCTCAACCACACGTAGCACTGAAGCTTTCTTT.

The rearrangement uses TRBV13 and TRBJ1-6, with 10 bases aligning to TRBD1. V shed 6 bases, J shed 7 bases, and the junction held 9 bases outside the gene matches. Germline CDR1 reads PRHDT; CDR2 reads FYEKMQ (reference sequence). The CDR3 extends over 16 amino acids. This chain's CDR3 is CASRTGTGAKNSPLHF. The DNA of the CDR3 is TGTGCCAGCAGAACCGGGACAGGGGCCAAAAATTCACCCCTCCACTTT.

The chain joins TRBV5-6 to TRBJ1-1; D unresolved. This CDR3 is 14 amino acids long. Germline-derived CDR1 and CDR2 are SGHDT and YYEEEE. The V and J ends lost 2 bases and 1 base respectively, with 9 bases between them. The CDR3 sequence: CASSFIVRNTEAFF. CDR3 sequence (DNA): TGTGCCAGCAGCTTCATCGTCAGGAACACTGAAGCTTTCTTT.

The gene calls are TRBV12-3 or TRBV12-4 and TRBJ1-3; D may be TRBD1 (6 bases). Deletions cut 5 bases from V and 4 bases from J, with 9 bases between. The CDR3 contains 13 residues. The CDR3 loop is CASSQGQGNTIYF. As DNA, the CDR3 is TGTGCCAGCAGTCAAGGACAGGGAAACACCATATATTTT.

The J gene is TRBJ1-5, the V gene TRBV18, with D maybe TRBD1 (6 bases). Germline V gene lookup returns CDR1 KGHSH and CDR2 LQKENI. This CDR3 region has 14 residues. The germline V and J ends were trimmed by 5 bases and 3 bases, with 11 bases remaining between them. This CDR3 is CASSTNRVNQPQHF. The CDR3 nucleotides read TGTGCCAGCTCAACAAACAGGGTCAATCAGCCCCAGCATTTT.

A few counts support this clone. DNA for the CDR3: TGTGCCAGCAGTTCGGACATCTGGGCATACGAGCAGTACTTC. This encodes CASSSDIWAYEQYF. This sequence joins TRBV6-5 and TRBJ2-7; tentative D call: TRBD1 (5 bases). Trimming shortened V by 4 bases and J by 4 bases, and 14 bases separated the two germline ends. The CDR3 runs 14 residues. CDR1 MNHEY and CDR2 SVGAGI come from the germline V gene.

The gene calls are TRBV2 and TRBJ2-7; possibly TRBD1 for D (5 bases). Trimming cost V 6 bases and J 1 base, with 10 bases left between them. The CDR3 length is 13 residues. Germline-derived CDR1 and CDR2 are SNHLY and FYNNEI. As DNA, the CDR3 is TGTGCCAGCAGGTTTACAGGTTCCTACGAGCAGTACTTC. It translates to CASRFTGSYEQYF.

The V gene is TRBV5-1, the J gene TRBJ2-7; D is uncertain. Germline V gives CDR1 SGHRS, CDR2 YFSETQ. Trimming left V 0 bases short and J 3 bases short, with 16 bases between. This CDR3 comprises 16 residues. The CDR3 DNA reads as TGCGCCAGCAGCTTGGCACGACGGCAGAATTACTACGAGCAGTACTTC. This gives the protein CASSLARRQNYYEQYF.

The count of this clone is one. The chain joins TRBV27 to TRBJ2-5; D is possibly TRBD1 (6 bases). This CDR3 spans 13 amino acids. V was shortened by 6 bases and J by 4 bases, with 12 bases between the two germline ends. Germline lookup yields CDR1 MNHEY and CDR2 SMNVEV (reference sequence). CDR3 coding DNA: TGTGCCAGCAGGGACAGCTTAGGAGAGACCCAGTACTTC. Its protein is CASRDSLGETQYF.

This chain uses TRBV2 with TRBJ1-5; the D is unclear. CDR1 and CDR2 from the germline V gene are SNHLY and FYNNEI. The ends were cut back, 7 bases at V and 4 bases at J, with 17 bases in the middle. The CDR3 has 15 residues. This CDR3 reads CASTPGGHINQPQHF. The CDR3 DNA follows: TGTGCCAGCACTCCGGGAGGCCACATTAATCAGCCCCAGCATTTT. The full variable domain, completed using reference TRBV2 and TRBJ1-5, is EPEVTQTPSHQVTQMGQEVILRCVPISNHLYFYWYRQILGQKVEFLVSFYNNEISEKSEIFDDQFSVERPDGSNFTLKIRSTKLEDSAMYFCASTPGGHINQPQHFGDGTRLSIL.

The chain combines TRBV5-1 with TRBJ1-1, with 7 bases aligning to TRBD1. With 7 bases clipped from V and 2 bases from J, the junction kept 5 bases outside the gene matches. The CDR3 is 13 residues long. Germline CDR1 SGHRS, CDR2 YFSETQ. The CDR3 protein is CASRGQHNTEAFF. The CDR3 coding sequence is TGCGCCAGCCGGGGACAGCATAACACTGAAGCTTTCTTT.

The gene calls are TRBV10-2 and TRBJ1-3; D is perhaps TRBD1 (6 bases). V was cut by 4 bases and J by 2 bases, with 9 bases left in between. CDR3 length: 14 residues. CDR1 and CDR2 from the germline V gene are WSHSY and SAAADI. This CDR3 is CASSAGTPGNTIYF. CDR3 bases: TGCGCCAGCAGTGCCGGGACACCTGGAAACACCATATATTTT.

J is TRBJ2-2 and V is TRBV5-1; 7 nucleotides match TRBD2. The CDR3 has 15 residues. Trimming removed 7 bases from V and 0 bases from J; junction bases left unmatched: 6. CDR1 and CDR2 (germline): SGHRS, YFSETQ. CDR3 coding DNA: TGCGCCAGCGAAAGGGGAGGGCCGAACACCGGGGAGCTGTTTTTT. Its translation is CASERGGPNTGELFF.

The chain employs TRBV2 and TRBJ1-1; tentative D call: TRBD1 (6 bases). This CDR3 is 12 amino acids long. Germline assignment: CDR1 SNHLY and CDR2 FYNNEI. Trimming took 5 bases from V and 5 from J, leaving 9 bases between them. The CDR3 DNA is TGTGCCAGCAGTTGGCAGGGGACTGAAGCTTTCTTT. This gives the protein CASSWQGTEAFF.

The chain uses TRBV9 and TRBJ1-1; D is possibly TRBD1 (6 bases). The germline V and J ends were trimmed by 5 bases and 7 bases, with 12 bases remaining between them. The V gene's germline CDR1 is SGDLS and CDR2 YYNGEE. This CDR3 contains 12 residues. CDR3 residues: CASSAQGREAFF. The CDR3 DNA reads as TGTGCCAGCAGTGCCCAGGGGCGTGAAGCTTTCTTT.

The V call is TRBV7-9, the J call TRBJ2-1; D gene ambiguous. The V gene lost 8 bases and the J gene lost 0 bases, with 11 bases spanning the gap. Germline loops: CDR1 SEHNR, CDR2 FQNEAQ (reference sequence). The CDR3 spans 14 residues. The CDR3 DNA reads TGTGCCAGCCGAGCAGTTACCTCCTACAATGAGCAGTTCTTC. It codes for CASRAVTSYNEQFF. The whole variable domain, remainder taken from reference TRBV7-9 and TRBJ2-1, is DTGVSQNPRHKITKRGQNVTFRCDPISEHNRLYWYRQTLGQGPEFLTYFQNEAQLEKSRLLSDRFSAERPKGSFSTLEIQRTEQGDSAMYLCASRAVTSYNEQFFGPGTRLTVL.